This TCR beta chain derives from a study of blood T cell repertoires in COVID-19. Study-level information: PBMCs, B-cell-depleted T cells, or T cells provided the cDNA or gDNA that made up the material.

Clones were read by immunoSEQ multiplex PCR, and TCRdb kept only the in-frame ones, dropping some. There are about 200,000 clones in the sample; 88% occur only once, and about 4.2% lies in the top ten. V was trimmed by 0 bases and J by 3 bases, leaving 10 bases between them. The CDR3 totals 14 residues. Germline CDR1 SGDLS, CDR2 YYNGEE. The chain carries TRBV9 and TRBJ2-7; weak D call: TRBD1 (6 bases). The sequencing input was peripheral blood. This TCR derives from a human donor in a cohort sampled during active COVID-19. CDR3 bases: TGTGCCAGCAGCGTAGCTGGACAGAGCTACGAGCAGTACTTC. Translating it yields CASSVAGQSYEQYF.